This record covers a single T cell receptor (beta chain). Trimming cost V 10 bases and J 5 bases, with 20 bases left between them. The length of the CDR3 is 14 residues. Germline V gene data show CDR1 as ENHRY and CDR2 as SYGVKD. This sample stems from a study of blood T cell repertoires in COVID-19. For the study at large: Samples taken during acute and convalescent COVID-19 were collected in the United States, Italy and Spain. PBMCs, B-cell-depleted T cells, or T cells were the source of the cDNA or gDNA that made up the material.

Assay used: immunoSEQ multiplex PCR; TCRdb lists only in-frame clones, some missing. The sample has some 150,000 clones; roughly 87% are singletons. This TCR was recovered from a woman aged 60-75 years with active or convalescent COVID-19. The sample taken for sequencing was peripheral blood. The chain has TRBV10-3 and TRBJ2-5, with D maybe TRBD2 (5 bases). CDR3 sequence (DNA): TGTGCCACCGGACCAGCGGAGTCCCATGAGACCCAGTACTTC. Its translation is CATGPAESHETQYF.